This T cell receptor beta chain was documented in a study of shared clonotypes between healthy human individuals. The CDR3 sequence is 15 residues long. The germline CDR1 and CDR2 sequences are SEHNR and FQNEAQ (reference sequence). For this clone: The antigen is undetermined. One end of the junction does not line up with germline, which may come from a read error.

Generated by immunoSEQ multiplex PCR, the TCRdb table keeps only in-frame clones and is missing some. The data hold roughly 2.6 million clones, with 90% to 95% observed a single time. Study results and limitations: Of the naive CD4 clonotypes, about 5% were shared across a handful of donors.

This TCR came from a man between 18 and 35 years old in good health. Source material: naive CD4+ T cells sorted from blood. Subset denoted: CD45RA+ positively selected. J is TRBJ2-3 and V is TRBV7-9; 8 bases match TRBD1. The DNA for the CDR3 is TGTGCCAGCAGTCTAGGCGAAATCCAGGGGGCAGGGTGCGTTTTT. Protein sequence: CASSLGEIQGAGCVF. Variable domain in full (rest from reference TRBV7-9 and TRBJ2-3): DTGVSQNPRHKITKRGQNVTFRCDPISEHNRLYWYRQTLGQGPEFLTYFQNEAQLEKSRLLSDRFSAERPKGSFSTLEIQRTEQGDSAMYLCASSLGEIQGAGCVFGPGTRLTVL.